The rows below give T cell receptor beta chains drawn from one sample of a study of regulatory T cells in long-lasting Graves disease. Each CDR3 protein is one row after TCRdb ran MiXCR on the multiplex PCR reads. Of fewer than 550,000 distinct CDR3 sequences listed, more than 15% are singletons. The same data also contributed to another study, on T cells in Graves' hyperthyroidism and ophthalmopathy.

Sequenced here: peripheral blood mononuclear cells (PBMCs), sampled at new diagnosis, from a patient treated with antithyroid drugs. The receptors originated from a woman aged 40 to 65 with Graves disease. Each CDR3 is given with its conserved first and last residue. Fields, in order: D gene, clone size, V gene, J gene, CDR3 protein, CDR3 DNA. A D gene is named only where the DNA matches it firmly. Size is stated for part of the rows, as once, few or many counts, or as a class when the clone is expanded.

D: .; size: many; V: TRBV27; J: TRBJ1-2; CDR3: CASRLGSFEGYTF; DNA: TGTGCCAGCAGGCTTGGGTCCTTTGAAGGCTACACCTTC
D: .; size: many; V: TRBV20-1; J: TRBJ1-5; CDR3: CSARGGNSNQPQHF; DNA: TGCAGTGCAAGAGGGGGGAATAGCAATCAGCCCCAGCATTTT
D: .; size: many; V: TRBV2; J: TRBJ1-1; CDR3: CASSEVPQGEAFF; DNA: TGTGCCAGCAGTGAAGTCCCCCAAGGAGAAGCTTTCTTT
D: .; size: .; V: TRBV6-9; J: TRBJ1-2; CDR3: CASSYYPIGAYGYTF; DNA: TGTGCCAGCAGTTATTATCCCATAGGGGCCTATGGCTACACCTTC
D: .; size: many; V: TRBV7-8; J: TRBJ2-3; CDR3: CASSFSGSLSTDTQYF; DNA: TGTGCCAGCAGCTTCTCCGGGAGTCTCAGCACAGATACGCAGTATTTT
D: .; size: many; V: TRBV11-3; J: TRBJ1-6; CDR3: CASRSSSYNSPLHF; DNA: TGTGCCAGCAGGTCGAGCTCCTATAATTCACCCCTCCACTTT
D: .; size: .; V: TRBV5-1; J: TRBJ2-7; CDR3: CASRVLDTSYEQYF; DNA: TGCGCCAGCAGGGTCCTGGACACGTCCTACGAGCAGTACTTC
D: TRBD1; size: few; V: TRBV18; J: TRBJ1-2; CDR3: CASSPPDRGWYTF; DNA: TGTGCCAGCTCACCTCCTGACAGGGGTTGGTACACCTTC
D: .; size: many; V: TRBV11-2; J: TRBJ2-1; CDR3: CASTDRASMIINEQFF; DNA: TGTGCCAGCACCGACCGGGCCTCGATGATCATCAATGAGCAGTTCTTC
D: TRBD1; size: .; V: TRBV5-1; J: TRBJ1-1; CDR3: CASSLGTGFMIDTEAFF; DNA: TGCGCCAGCAGCTTGGGGACAGGGTTCATGATCGACACTGAAGCTTTCTTT
D: .; size: .; V: TRBV15; J: TRBJ2-5; CDR3: CATRSRGQETQYF; DNA: TGTGCCACCAGGTCTCGGGGACAAGAGACCCAGTACTTC
D: .; size: many; V: TRBV28; J: TRBJ1-5; CDR3: CASRGYRGGWQPQHF; DNA: TGTGCCAGCAGAGGGTATAGAGGGGGGTGGCAGCCCCAGCATTTT
D: TRBD2; size: many; V: TRBV4-2; J: TRBJ2-3; CDR3: CASSQDAGVPTDTQYF; DNA: TGTGCCAGCAGCCAAGATGCGGGGGTACCCACAGATACGCAGTATTTT
D: .; size: .; V: TRBV4-1; J: TRBJ2-3; CDR3: CASSQGSGDPDTQYF; DNA: TGCGCCAGCAGCCAAGGGTCGGGGGACCCAGATACGCAGTATTTT
D: .; size: many; V: TRBV2; J: TRBJ2-1; CDR3: CASSEGQWNQFF; DNA: TGTGCCAGCAGTGAGGGGCAATGGAATCAGTTCTTC
D: .; size: few; V: TRBV14; J: TRBJ1-1; CDR3: CASSQDLPSPVSEAFF; DNA: TGTGCCAGCAGCCAAGATCTGCCTTCTCCTGTTTCTGAAGCTTTCTTT
D: .; size: many; V: TRBV12-3/TRBV12-4; J: TRBJ1-5; CDR3: CASSHASNQPQHF; DNA: TGTGCCAGCAGCCACGCTAGCAATCAGCCCCAGCATTTT
D: TRBD1; size: many; V: TRBV2; J: TRBJ1-2; CDR3: CASSRTQGVSGYTF; DNA: TGTGCCAGCAGTCGAACACAGGGGGTTAGTGGCTACACCTTC
D: .; size: few; V: TRBV14; J: TRBJ1-2; CDR3: CASSQDPGKVNYGYTF; DNA: TGTGCCAGCAGCCAAGATCCAGGCAAGGTGAACTATGGCTACACCTTC
D: TRBD2; size: few; V: TRBV6-4; J: TRBJ2-5; CDR3: CASPGRGGFQETQYF; DNA: TGTGCCAGCCCAGGGCGGGGGGGTTTCCAAGAGACCCAGTACTTC
D: .; size: .; V: TRBV19; J: TRBJ1-2; CDR3: CASSSQTSYLLGYTF; DNA: TGTGCCAGTAGTTCCCAGACATCTTACTTGCTTGGCTACACCTTC
D: .; size: .; V: TRBV6-2/TRBV6-3; J: TRBJ2-7; CDR3: CASSYSGITTYEQYF; DNA: TGTGCCAGCAGTTACTCGGGTATAACTACCTACGAGCAGTACTTC
D: TRBD1; size: .; V: TRBV20-1; J: TRBJ1-2; CDR3: CSASDRVSYGYTF; DNA: TGCAGTGCTAGCGACAGGGTCAGCTATGGCTACACCTTC
D: TRBD1; size: .; V: TRBV5-1; J: TRBJ2-5; CDR3: CASSLGDRVLETQYF; DNA: TGCGCCAGCAGCTTGGGGGACAGGGTTTTGGAGACCCAGTACTTC
D: TRBD1; size: many; V: TRBV12-3/TRBV12-4; J: TRBJ2-5; CDR3: CASNVQGPWKAQYF; DNA: TGTGCCAGCAATGTACAGGGGCCCTGGAAGGCCCAGTACTTC
D: .; size: .; V: TRBV11-2; J: TRBJ2-1; CDR3: CASSLDLTGEQFF; DNA: TGTGCCAGCAGCTTAGATTTGACGGGTGAGCAGTTCTTC
D: TRBD1; size: .; V: TRBV28; J: TRBJ1-2; CDR3: CASSLWDRDYGYTF; DNA: TGTGCCAGCAGTTTATGGGACAGGGACTATGGCTACACCTTC
D: .; size: .; V: TRBV29-1; J: TRBJ2-2; CDR3: CSVGNRVDGELFF; DNA: TGCAGCGTTGGTAACAGGGTTGACGGGGAGCTGTTTTTT
D: .; size: many; V: TRBV12-3/TRBV12-4; J: TRBJ1-1; CDR3: CASSLAGRGYTEAFF; DNA: TGTGCCAGCAGTTTAGCTGGCAGGGGATACACTGAAGCTTTCTTT
D: TRBD1; size: few; V: TRBV6-1; J: TRBJ1-5; CDR3: CASSLNRGGQPQHF; DNA: TGTGCCAGCAGTCTTAACAGGGGAGGACAGCCCCAGCATTTT
D: .; size: .; V: TRBV10-3; J: TRBJ1-6; CDR3: CAISGPAPNSPLHF; DNA: TGTGCCATCAGTGGTCCGGCGCCCAATTCACCCCTCCACTTT
D: TRBD2; size: .; V: TRBV6-1; J: TRBJ2-1; CDR3: CASSHGLAGGFEQFF; DNA: TGTGCCAGCAGCCACGGACTAGCGGGGGGGTTTGAGCAGTTCTTC
D: .; size: .; V: TRBV5-1; J: TRBJ1-2; CDR3: CASSSHSGYTF; DNA: TGCGCCAGCAGCTCCCACTCTGGCTACACCTTC
D: .; size: .; V: TRBV19; J: TRBJ1-3; CDR3: CASTRKGNTIYF; DNA: TGTGCCAGTACCAGGAAGGGAAACACCATATATTTT
D: TRBD2; size: .; V: TRBV19; J: TRBJ2-5; CDR3: CASSLGTNQETQYF; DNA: TGTGCCAGTAGTCTTGGGACTAACCAAGAGACCCAGTACTTC
D: .; size: many; V: TRBV6-1; J: TRBJ2-5; CDR3: CASTRGQETQYF; DNA: TGTGCCAGCACGCGGGGACAAGAGACCCAGTACTTC
D: .; size: .; V: TRBV5-4; J: TRBJ2-7; CDR3: CASSLSGRVPSYEQYF; DNA: TGTGCCAGCAGCTTGTCGGGTCGGGTTCCCTCCTACGAGCAGTACTTC
D: .; size: many; V: TRBV2; J: TRBJ1-1; CDR3: CASSGEVGTEAFF; DNA: TGTGCCAGCAGTGGGGAGGTGGGCACTGAAGCTTTCTTT
D: .; size: .; V: TRBV4-1; J: TRBJ1-2; CDR3: CASSHDRVENYGYTF; DNA: TGCGCCAGCAGCCATGACCGTGTCGAAAACTATGGCTACACCTTC
D: .; size: few; V: TRBV4-1; J: TRBJ2-5; CDR3: CASSQDKKQLGETQYF; DNA: TGCGCCAGCAGCCAAGATAAGAAACAGCTCGGGGAGACCCAGTACTTC
D: .; size: .; V: TRBV12-3/TRBV12-4; J: TRBJ2-2; CDR3: CASSLRAGELFF; DNA: TGTGCCAGCAGTTTACGAGCAGGGGAGCTGTTTTTT
D: .; size: many; V: TRBV20-1; J: TRBJ2-5; CDR3: CSANRDQETQYF; DNA: TGCAGTGCCAACAGGGACCAAGAGACCCAGTACTTC
D: .; size: many; V: TRBV15; J: TRBJ1-4; CDR3: CATSRDLPGAGEKLFF; DNA: TGTGCCACCAGCAGAGATTTGCCAGGGGCGGGCGAAAAACTGTTTTTT
D: .; size: .; V: TRBV5-1; J: TRBJ1-1; CDR3: CASSQGEGVGAFF; DNA: TGCGCCAGCAGCCAAGGTGAGGGGGTGGGAGCTTTCTTT
D: .; size: few; V: TRBV19; J: TRBJ2-3; CDR3: CASTWQVDTDTQYF; DNA: TGTGCCAGTACTTGGCAGGTCGACACAGATACGCAGTATTTT
D: TRBD1; size: few; V: TRBV29-1; J: TRBJ2-7; CDR3: CSVEAWDSPYEQYF; DNA: TGCAGCGTTGAAGCCTGGGACAGTCCCTACGAGCAGTACTTC
D: .; size: many; V: TRBV5-5; J: TRBJ1-2; CDR3: CASHRWGSGGYTF; DNA: TGTGCCAGCCACAGGTGGGGCTCCGGGGGCTACACCTTC
D: TRBD1; size: few; V: TRBV12-5; J: TRBJ1-1; CDR3: CASGLVLGTANTEAFF; DNA: TGTGCTAGTGGTTTGGTACTTGGGACAGCGAACACTGAAGCTTTCTTT
D: .; size: few; V: TRBV11-2; J: TRBJ1-1; CDR3: CASSPGRVEAFF; DNA: TGTGCCAGCAGCCCAGGGAGGGTTGAAGCTTTCTTT
D: TRBD1; size: few; V: TRBV5-1; J: TRBJ1-1; CDR3: CASSLDRGRSTEAFF; DNA: TGCGCCAGCAGCTTGGACAGGGGGCGCAGCACTGAAGCTTTCTTT
D: TRBD2; size: .; V: TRBV4-1; J: TRBJ2-5; CDR3: CASSSLGLAGGSETQYF; DNA: TGCGCCAGCAGCTCCCTGGGACTAGCGGGGGGTTCAGAGACCCAGTACTTC
D: .; size: .; V: TRBV3-1; J: TRBJ2-2; CDR3: CASSPQAVGTGELFF; DNA: TGTGCCAGCAGCCCCCAGGCGGTGGGCACCGGGGAGCTGTTTTTT
D: TRBD2; size: many; V: TRBV6-1; J: TRBJ2-2; CDR3: CASLRSGGHTGELFF; DNA: TGTGCCAGCCTGAGGAGCGGGGGGCACACCGGGGAGCTGTTTTTT
D: .; size: few; V: TRBV18; J: TRBJ1-1; CDR3: CASSPSGGEVGTEAFF; DNA: TGTGCCAGCTCACCATCAGGAGGGGAGGTTGGCACTGAAGCTTTCTTT
D: .; size: .; V: TRBV7-9; J: TRBJ2-7; CDR3: CASSFMVSYEQYF; DNA: TGTGCCAGCAGCTTTATGGTTTCCTACGAGCAGTACTTC